The 6 T cell receptor beta chains reported below all come from one sample, sequenced in a study of cytotoxic CD8 clonotypes in ibrutinib-treated CLL. Profiling relied on immunoSEQ multiplex PCR, and the TCRdb table lists in-frame clones only, not all of them. The sample yields 200,000 to 250,000 clones, roughly 65% seen once. Sequenced material: PBMCs, taken after 12 months of ibrutinib treatment. Receptors originate from a human donor with chronic lymphocytic leukemia.

V gene TRBV18 combines with J gene TRBJ1-4; no definite D call. V shed 5 bases and J shed 0 bases, with 4 bases lying between them. Looked up from germline, CDR1 is KGHSH and CDR2 is LQKENI. This CDR3 is built from 13 residues. Here the CDR3 reads CASSIATNEKLFF. The CDR3 DNA sequence: TGTGCCAGCTCAATTGCAACTAATGAAAAACTGTTTTTT.

This chain links TRBV19 with TRBJ1-1; D may be TRBD1 (6 bases). The CDR3 runs 12 residues. Germline assignment: CDR1 LNHDA and CDR2 SQIVND (reference sequence). The V and J ends lost 9 bases and 6 bases respectively, with 14 bases between them. The CDR3 sequence: CASGTGSPEAFF. DNA of the CDR3: TGTGCCAGCGGCACAGGGTCCCCTGAAGCTTTCTTT.

The chain joins TRBV5-1 to TRBJ1-1; 8 bases agree with TRBD1. Unmatched junction bases numbered 1, after V lost 2 bases and J lost 1 base. The germline V gene has CDR1 SGHRS and CDR2 YFSETQ. The CDR3 consists of 14 residues. CDR3 sequence reads: CASSLTGGNTEAFF. The CDR3 nucleotides are TGCGCCAGCAGCTTAACAGGGGGGAACACTGAAGCTTTCTTT.

The chain recombines TRBV6-1 with TRBJ2-7, with 7 bases aligning to TRBD1. The length of the CDR3 is 14 residues. With V trimmed by 7 bases and J by 0 bases, 6 bases remained unmatched. The germline gives CDR1 MNHNS, CDR2 SASEGT. CDR3 loop: CASTGQLDSYEQYF. The CDR3 DNA sequence: TGTGCCAGCACGGGACAGCTAGACTCCTACGAGCAGTACTTC.

The chain is built from TRBV11-3 and TRBJ1-4; tentatively, D is TRBD1 (5 bases). CDR3 length: 15 residues. Germline V gene data show CDR1 as SGHNT and CDR2 as YENEEA. The ends were cut back, 5 bases at V and 6 bases at J, with 16 bases in the middle. The CDR3 reads CASSPGGEPDEKLFF. For the CDR3, the DNA is TGTGCCAGCAGCCCGGGGGGGGAACCCGATGAAAAACTGTTTTTT.

This clone has a handful of counts. Relative to the germline gene, one junction end is altered; a read error may explain this. The V gene is TRBV6-5, the J gene TRBJ1-2; D unclear. The CDR3 totals 8 residues. The germline V gene has CDR1 MNHEY and CDR2 SVGAGI. The CDR3 reads CARPREPF. Written as DNA, the CDR3 is TGTGCCAGACCCCGGGAACCCTTC.